This T cell receptor (beta chain) was identified during a study of response to subunit inactivated influenza vaccine. Findings and limits, study-wide: Few new T cells, the authors suggested, are recruited by each seasonal influenza vaccination.

As concerns this clonotype: The antigen is undetermined.

This CDR3 contains 14 residues. Germline V gene lookup returns CDR1 KGHSH and CDR2 LQKENI. The V gene lost 0 bases and the J gene lost 10 bases, with 15 bases spanning the gap. TCRdb recomputed calls from the RT-PCR reads with MiXCR, one row per CDR3 protein. The sample records 400,000 to 550,000 distinct CDR3 sequences, around 25% being singletons. The receptor was isolated from a man aged 50 or older who received an inactivated influenza vaccine. This chain connects TRBV18 to TRBJ1-1; D ambiguous. The sample in question was CD4+ T cells sorted from PBMCs, obtained less than 6 days after vaccination. The CDR3 sequence is CASSPPSGYAGAFF. CDR3 in DNA: TGTGCCAGCTCACCACCATCCGGGTACGCAGGAGCTTTCTTT.